A selection of T cell receptor beta chains follows, all from one sample in a study of naive and memory T cell subsets. MiXCR, applied by TCRdb to the UMI-ligation and nested PCR reads, yields one record per CDR3 protein. In the table there are 140,000 to 150,000 distinct CDR3 sequences, over 15% of which are singletons. The specimen sequenced was naive CD4+ T cells from blood. These receptors were collected from a human donor in good health. Each CDR3 is given with its conserved first and last residue. The order of the fields is J gene, clone size, V gene, D gene, CDR3 DNA, CDR3 protein. A D gene is named only where the DNA matches it firmly. Only some rows state a clone size, as once, few, many or a class for expanded clones.

TRBJ1-1	few	TRBV6-2/TRBV6-3	-	TGTGCCAGCAGACTACGCGGGCAGTACGCTACGCCGAACACTGAAGCTTTCTTT	CASRLRGQYATPNTEAFF
TRBJ2-7	-	TRBV7-9	TRBD1	TGTGCCAGCAGCCTCGGGGACAGAAAACCCTACGAGCAGTACTTC	CASSLGDRKPYEQYF
TRBJ2-1	many	TRBV10-3	TRBD2	TGTGCCATCGGACGGGAGGGTGTCAACAATGAGCAGTTCTTC	CAIGREGVNNEQFF
TRBJ2-5	-	TRBV20-1	-	TGCAGTGCTAGCCTAACGGTTAAAGAGACCCAGTACTTC	CSASLTVKETQYF
TRBJ2-3	few	TRBV4-1	-	TGCGCCAGCAGCCAAGTTTCGTGGAGAGGAAGCACAGATACGCAGTATTTT	CASSQVSWRGSTDTQYF
TRBJ2-6	-	TRBV25-1	-	TGTGCCAGCAGTGAATTGGGGGGCGCTGGGGCCAACGTCCTGACTTTC	CASSELGGAGANVLTF
TRBJ2-5	-	TRBV10-2	TRBD2	TGCGCCAGCAGGACTAGCGCAAAAGAGACCCAGTACTTC	CASRTSAKETQYF
TRBJ2-2	-	TRBV7-2	TRBD2	TGTGCCAGCACCCGTGGGACTAGCGGAGGGATTACCGGGGAGCTGTTTTTT	CASTRGTSGGITGELFF
TRBJ2-5	many	TRBV5-6	-	TGTGCCAGCAGCTTGACAGGGATAAGAGAGACCCAGTACTTC	CASSLTGIRETQYF
TRBJ1-2	few	TRBV7-2	-	TGTGCCAGCAGCTTTCCCAATATAGGGCTGGGGGGCTACACCTTC	CASSFPNIGLGGYTF
TRBJ2-5	few	TRBV28	-	TGTGCCAGCAGTTTGGTTGGGGAAGAGACCCAGTACTTC	CASSLVGEETQYF
TRBJ2-1	-	TRBV12-3/TRBV12-4	TRBD1	TGTGCCAGCAGTTTATACAGGGGGACCTACAATGAGCAGTTCTTC	CASSLYRGTYNEQFF
TRBJ2-1	-	TRBV7-6	TRBD2	TGTGCCAGCAGCAAAGCCGGGACTAGGGGCAATGAGCAGTTCTTC	CASSKAGTRGNEQFF
TRBJ2-3	many	TRBV11-1	-	TGTGCCAGCAGCTCCGAAGGCTCCCGCACAGATACGCAGTATTTT	CASSSEGSRTDTQYF
TRBJ1-6	few	TRBV25-1	-	TGTGCCAGCAGTGAGTCGAGGCAGATCTATAATTCACCCCTCCACTTT	CASSESRQIYNSPLHF
TRBJ2-3	many	TRBV4-3	TRBD2	TGCGCCAGCAGCGAGGACGGTACTAGCGGGAGTTGGGCAGATACGCAGTATTTT	CASSEDGTSGSWADTQYF
TRBJ1-1	-	TRBV6-6	-	TGTGCCAGCAGTTACCTGGGAGGAGGAAGCACTGAAGCTTTCTTT	CASSYLGGGSTEAFF
TRBJ2-2	few	TRBV7-9	-	TGTGCCAGCAGCACTCCTCTCGGGACTCAAGGGACCTGGGAGCTGTTTTTT	CASSTPLGTQGTWELFF
TRBJ2-4	-	TRBV7-2	-	TGTGCCAGCAGCTTACGCACTAGCTCCGCCAAAAACATTCAGTACTTC	CASSLRTSSAKNIQYF
TRBJ2-7	few	TRBV6-2/TRBV6-3	-	TGTGCCAGCAGTTCTGGAGTCGGGCAGTACTTC	CASSSGVGQYF
TRBJ2-7	-	TRBV10-3	TRBD1	TGTGCCATCAGTGGTCACAGGGGGATGGGGGAGCAGTACTTC	CAISGHRGMGEQYF
TRBJ1-2	-	TRBV7-2	-	TGTGCCAGCAGCTTAGACACATCATATGGCTACACCTTC	CASSLDTSYGYTF
TRBJ2-2	few	TRBV11-1	-	TGTGCCAGCAGCCGCAGGAGGGAGTACACCGGGGAGCTGTTTTTT	CASSRRREYTGELFF
TRBJ2-2	-	TRBV5-1	TRBD2	TGCGCCAGCAGCTTAAATGCGGGAGACCACGGGGAGCTGTTTTTT	CASSLNAGDHGELFF